This T cell receptor beta chain comes out of a study of CD8 T cells in Susac syndrome. An input of roughly 0.5 to 1 ug of RNA was subjected to reverse transcription using random hexamers. Using its own MiXCR run on the immunoSEQ multiplex PCR reads, TCRdb lists one record per CDR3 protein. The sample lists some 200,000 distinct CDR3 sequences, around 95% occurring once. Sequencing targeted TCR beta in blood CD8+ and CD4+ T cells. The CDR3 runs to 13 residues. Deletions cut 3 bases from V and 5 bases from J, with 10 bases between. Germline V lookup: CDR1 SGHTA, CDR2 FQGNSA. The V gene is TRBV7-2, the J gene TRBJ1-2; maybe TRBD1 (6 bases). This sequence was found in a human donor with multiple sclerosis. Sample: CD4+ T cells from PBMCs. In DNA, the CDR3 is TGTGCCAGCAGCTTTGACAGGCAATATGGCTACACCTTC. Translating it yields CASSFDRQYGYTF.